These 19 T cell receptor beta chains were all obtained from the same sample, sequenced in a study of T cells in Graves' hyperthyroidism and ophthalmopathy. Amplified TCR beta CDR3 regions came from RNA transcripts. During a first-round RT-PCR of the TCR CDR3, the HTBI primer set was used. TCRdb processed the multiplex PCR reads anew with MiXCR; each CDR3 protein has one entry. The sample lists hundreds of thousands of distinct CDR3 sequences, 18% seen once, with around 17% in the top ten. The material sequenced was blood. The receptors were gathered from a woman aged 50 to 60 with Graves' hyperthyroidism that later progressed to Graves' ophthalmopathy.

This clonotype was observed at least ten times. The rearrangement links TRBV20-1 to TRBJ2-1; 15 nucleotides match TRBD2. The V gene's germline CDR1 is DFQATT and CDR2 SNEGSKA (reference sequence). V trimming: 4 bases; J trimming: 10 bases; junction bases outside the gene matches: 2. There are 13 residues in the CDR3. CDR3 sequence reads: CSANGLAGGEQFF. In DNA form, the CDR3 reads TGCAGTGCTAACGGACTAGCGGGGGGGGAGCAGTTCTTC.

This clonotype was counted ten times or more. The chain joins TRBV5-1 to TRBJ2-1; 8 bases line up with TRBD1. V gave up 5 bases and J gave up 5 bases; unmatched junction bases: 9. The germline gives CDR1 SGHRS, CDR2 YFSETQ. The CDR3 consists of 15 residues. The CDR3, as DNA: TGCGCCAGCAGTCCCGGACAGGGCCCCCACAATGAGCAGTTCTTC. Its translation is CASSPGQGPHNEQFF. Together with reference TRBV5-1 and TRBJ2-1, the CDR3 gives the full variable domain: KAGVTQTPRYLIKTRGQQVTLSCSPISGHRSVSWYQQTPGQGLQFLFEYFSETQRNKGNFPGRFSGRQFSNSRSEMNVSTLELGDSALYLCASSPGQGPHNEQFFGPGTRLTVL.

This sequence joins TRBV6-1 and TRBJ2-7; 9 bases line up with TRBD1. The CDR3 loop spans 14 amino acids. Looked up from germline, CDR1 is MNHNS and CDR2 is SASEGT. Trimming at V came to 6 bases and at J to 12 bases, leaving 15 bases not matched to a gene. The CDR3 spells CASRDGTGIGSPYF. For the CDR3, the DNA is TGTGCCAGCAGAGACGGGACAGGGATTGGCTCGCCGTACTTC.

J is TRBJ2-1 and V is TRBV6-6, with 7 bases fitting TRBD2. Per germline, CDR1 MNHNY and CDR2 SVGAGI (reference sequence). This CDR3 has 13 amino acids. V was pared by 0 bases and J by 11 bases, with 4 bases of the junction left unmatched. As DNA, the CDR3 is TGTGCCAGCAGTTACTCGGGCGGGGGTCAGCAGTTCTTC. It specifies CASSYSGGGQQFF.

The count of this clonotype is one. The chain links TRBV7-9 to TRBJ1-2, with D possibly matching TRBD1 (6 bases). Germline CDR1 is SEHNR and CDR2 is FQNEAQ (reference sequence). Trimming left V 0 bases short and J 2 bases short, with 10 bases between. This CDR3 spans 15 amino acids. Written as DNA, the CDR3 is TGTGCCAGCAGCTTAGCCCTAACAGGGAACTATGGCTACACCTTC. The encoded protein is CASSLALTGNYGYTF.

This clonotype was recorded at least ten times. As DNA, the CDR3 is TGTGCCAGCAGCTTAGAGAGGATAGATACGCAGTATTTT. Translated: CASSLERIDTQYF. The rearrangement joins TRBV11-2 to TRBJ2-3, with D unclear. This CDR3 contains 13 residues. The germline V and J ends were trimmed by 0 bases and 5 bases, with 6 bases remaining between them. CDR1 is SGHAT and CDR2 is FQNNGV in the germline V gene.

This chain joins TRBV3-1 and TRBJ2-3; D perhaps matches TRBD1 (7 bases). V was trimmed by 1 base and J by 2 bases, leaving 10 bases between them. CDR3 size: 15 residues. Germline V lookup: CDR1 LGHDT, CDR2 YNNKEL (reference sequence). The CDR3 reads CASSQVRGATDTQYF. CDR3 DNA: TGTGCCAGCAGCCAAGTCAGGGGGGCCACAGATACGCAGTATTTT.

This clonotype came up a few times. This chain joins TRBV6-1 and TRBJ1-6; 7 bases match TRBD1. Germline V lookup: CDR1 MNHNS, CDR2 SASEGT. The CDR3 runs 14 residues. Germline trimming cut 4 bases from V and 7 bases from J; bases unmatched to any gene: 4. CDR3 coding DNA: TGTGCCAGCAGTGGAGAGGACAGGAATTCACCCCTCCACTTT. Translation gives CASSGEDRNSPLHF.

This chain connects TRBV12-3 or TRBV12-4 to TRBJ1-4; TRBD1 is a possible D gene (5 bases). Trimming left V 2 bases short and J 0 bases short, with 16 bases between. There are 18 residues in the CDR3. The CDR3 coding sequence is TGTGCCAGCAGTTTATATGAGAGGTTGGGGGCAACTAATGAAAAACTGTTTTTT. It specifies CASSLYERLGATNEKLFF.

This clonotype was counted at least ten times. The chain couples TRBV3-1 to TRBJ1-5, with 7 positions matching TRBD1. V lost 0 bases and J lost 6; bases outside the gene matches: 17. The V gene's germline CDR1 is LGHDT and CDR2 YNNKEL (reference sequence). This CDR3 comprises 19 residues. CDR3: CASSQDSGQDQAKIQPQHF. CDR3 in DNA: TGTGCCAGCAGCCAAGATAGCGGACAGGACCAAGCTAAGATTCAGCCCCAGCATTTT. The entire variable domain, with the rest obtained from reference TRBV3-1 and TRBJ1-5, is as follows: DTAVSQTPKYLVTQMGNDKSIKCEQNLGHDTMYWYKQDSKKFLKIMFSYNNKELIINETVPNRFSPKSPDKAHLNLHINSLELGDSAVYFCASSQDSGQDQAKIQPQHFGDGTRLSIL.

This clonotype was seen many times. This chain links TRBV20-1 with TRBJ1-2; tentatively, D is TRBD1 (5 bases). Germline V lookup: CDR1 DFQATT, CDR2 SNEGSKA (reference sequence). This CDR3 spans 13 amino acids. With 3 bases removed from V and 0 bases from J, the gap between germline ends came to 8 bases. CDR3 sequence reads: CSARQGTNYGYTF. Written as DNA, the CDR3 is TGCAGTGCTAGGCAGGGTACTAACTATGGCTACACCTTC.

The J gene is TRBJ1-2, the V gene TRBV10-2; D remains ambiguous. The CDR3 has 15 residues. CDR1 is WSHSY, CDR2 SAAADI, per germline. With 0 bases removed from V and 8 bases from J, the gap between germline ends came to 16 bases. The CDR3: CASSESMLRVGGYTF. The CDR3 bases are TGCGCCAGCAGTGAGTCGATGTTAAGGGTCGGCGGCTACACCTTC.

This clonotype occurred many times. At one end, the junction sequence differs from germline, possibly due to a read error. This chain links TRBV12-3 or TRBV12-4 with TRBJ1-2; 7 nucleotides agree with TRBD1. This CDR3 has 13 residues. The CDR3 sequence: CASSLDRSYGYTF. The CDR3 DNA follows: TGCGCCAGCAGCTTGGACAGGAGCTATGGCTACACCTTC.

This clonotype was observed a few times. This chain connects TRBV5-5 to TRBJ1-2, with TRBD1 matching over 7 bases. This CDR3 region has 12 residues. The junction had 3 bases not matched to a gene; V was cut back by 3 bases and J by 7 bases. Germline V gene data show CDR1 as SGHKS and CDR2 as YYEKEE (reference sequence). The CDR3 bases are TGTGCCAGCAGCTGGGACAGTTTTGGCTACACCTTC. Its translation is CASSWDSFGYTF.

The chain is built from TRBV27 and TRBJ2-2, with TRBD2 matching over 16 bases. With 6 bases clipped from V and 5 bases from J, the junction kept 9 bases outside the gene matches. Germline values: CDR1 MNHEY, CDR2 SMNVEV (reference sequence). This CDR3 is 18 amino acids long. CDR3 bases: TGTGCCAGCAGCCAATCGGGACTAGCGGGGGGGTATACCGGGGAGCTGTTTTTT. Translating it yields CASSQSGLAGGYTGELFF.

The genes are TRBV5-1 and TRBJ2-5; possibly TRBD1 for D (6 bases). The CDR3 spans 19 residues. Germline-derived CDR1 and CDR2 are SGHRS and YFSETQ. V was trimmed by 3 bases and J by 0 bases, leaving 24 bases between them. The CDR3 loop reads CASSSRRGQTTLDQETQYF. CDR3 nucleotides: TGCGCCAGCAGCTCTCGTCGGGGACAAACAACTCTAGACCAAGAGACCCAGTACTTC.

V is TRBV20-1 and J is TRBJ2-2; D is perhaps TRBD1 or TRBD2 (5 bases each). V shed 3 bases and J shed 6 bases, with 20 bases lying between them. Germline V gives CDR1 DFQATT, CDR2 SNEGSKA (reference sequence). This CDR3 region has 16 residues. Here the CDR3 reads CSASGLGDPWSGELFF. The CDR3 DNA reads as TGCAGTGCTAGCGGCTTAGGGGACCCTTGGTCCGGGGAGCTGTTTTTT.

The J gene is TRBJ2-1, the V gene TRBV25-1, with 9 positions matching TRBD1. Germline V CDR1 and CDR2: MGHDK, SYGVNS. The junction had 9 bases not matched to a gene; V was cut back by 8 bases and J by 4 bases. The CDR3 runs to 15 residues. CDR3 coding DNA: TGTGCCAGCTTGAAACAGGGGGCTTCTTACAATGAGCAGTTCTTC. Translating it yields CASLKQGASYNEQFF.

This clonotype turned up a few times. V gene TRBV4-1 combines with J gene TRBJ1-5; 9 bases are shared with TRBD1. Germline V gene data show CDR1 as MGHRA and CDR2 as YSYEKL. This CDR3 has 15 amino acids. The J segment lost 2 bases and the V segment lost 4 bases, leaving 3 bases of the junction unmatched. CDR3 sequence reads: CASSLWTGGNQPQHF. The DNA for the CDR3 is TGCGCCAGCAGCCTCTGGACAGGGGGCAATCAGCCCCAGCATTTT.